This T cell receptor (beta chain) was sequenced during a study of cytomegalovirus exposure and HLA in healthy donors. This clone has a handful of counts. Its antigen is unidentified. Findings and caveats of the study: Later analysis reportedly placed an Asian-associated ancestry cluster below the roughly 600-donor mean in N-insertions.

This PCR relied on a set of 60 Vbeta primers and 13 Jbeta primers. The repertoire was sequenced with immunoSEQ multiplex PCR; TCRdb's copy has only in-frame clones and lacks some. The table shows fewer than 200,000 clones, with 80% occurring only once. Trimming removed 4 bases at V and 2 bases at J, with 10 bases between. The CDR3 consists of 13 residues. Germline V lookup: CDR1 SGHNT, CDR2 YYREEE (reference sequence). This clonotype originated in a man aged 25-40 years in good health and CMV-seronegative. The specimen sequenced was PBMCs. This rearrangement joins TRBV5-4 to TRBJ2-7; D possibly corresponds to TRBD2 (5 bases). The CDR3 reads CASSLTGTYEQYF. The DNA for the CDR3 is TGTGCCAGCAGCCTCACGGGGACCTACGAGCAGTACTTC.